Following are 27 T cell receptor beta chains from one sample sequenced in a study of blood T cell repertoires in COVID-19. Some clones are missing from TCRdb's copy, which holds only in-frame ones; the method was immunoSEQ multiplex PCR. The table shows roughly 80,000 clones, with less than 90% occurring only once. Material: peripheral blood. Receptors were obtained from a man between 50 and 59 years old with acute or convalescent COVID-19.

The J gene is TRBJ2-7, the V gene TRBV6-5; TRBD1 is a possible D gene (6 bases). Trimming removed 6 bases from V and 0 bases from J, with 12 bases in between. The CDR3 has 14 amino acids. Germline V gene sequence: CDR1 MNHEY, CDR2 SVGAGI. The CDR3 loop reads CASRGAGHSYEQYF. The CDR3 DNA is TGTGCCAGCAGGGGGGCGGGCCACTCCTACGAGCAGTACTTC.

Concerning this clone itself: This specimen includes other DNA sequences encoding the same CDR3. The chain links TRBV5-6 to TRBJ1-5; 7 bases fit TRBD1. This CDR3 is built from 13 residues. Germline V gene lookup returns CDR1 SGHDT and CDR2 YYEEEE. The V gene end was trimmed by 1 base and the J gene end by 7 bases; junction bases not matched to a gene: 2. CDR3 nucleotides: TGTGCCAGCAGCTTGTTAGGGGGCCAGCCCCAGCATTTT. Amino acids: CASSLLGGQPQHF.

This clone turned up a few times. This CDR3 reads CAWSVTSTGMITEAFF. CDR3 coding DNA: TGTGCCTGGAGTGTAACGTCGACAGGGATGATCACTGAAGCTTTCTTT. The chain combines TRBV30 with TRBJ1-1; 7 bases are shared with TRBD1. After removal of 0 bases from V and 4 bases from J, the junction contained 11 bases not matched to a gene. CDR1 and CDR2 (germline): GTSNPN, SVGIG (reference sequence). CDR3 size: 16 residues. Supplemented by reference TRBV30 and TRBJ1-1, the full variable domain reads SQTIHQWPATLVQPVGSPLSLECTVEGTSNPNLYWYRQAAGRGLQLLFYSVGIGQISSEVPQNLSASRPQDRQFILSSKKLLLSDSGFYLCAWSVTSTGMITEAFFGQGTRLTVV.

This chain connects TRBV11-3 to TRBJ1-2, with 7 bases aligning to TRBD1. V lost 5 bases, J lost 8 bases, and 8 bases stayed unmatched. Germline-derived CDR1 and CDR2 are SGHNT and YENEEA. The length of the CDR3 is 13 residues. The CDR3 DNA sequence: TGTGCCAGCAGCCTTGGGACAGCCTACGGCTACACCTTC. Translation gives CASSLGTAYGYTF.

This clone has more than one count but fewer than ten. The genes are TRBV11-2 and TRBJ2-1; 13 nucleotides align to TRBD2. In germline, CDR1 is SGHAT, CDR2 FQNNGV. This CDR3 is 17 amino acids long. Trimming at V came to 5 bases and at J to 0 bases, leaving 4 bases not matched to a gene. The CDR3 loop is CASSVGLAGSSYNEQFF. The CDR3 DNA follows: TGTGCCAGCAGCGTGGGACTAGCGGGGAGCTCCTACAATGAGCAGTTCTTC.

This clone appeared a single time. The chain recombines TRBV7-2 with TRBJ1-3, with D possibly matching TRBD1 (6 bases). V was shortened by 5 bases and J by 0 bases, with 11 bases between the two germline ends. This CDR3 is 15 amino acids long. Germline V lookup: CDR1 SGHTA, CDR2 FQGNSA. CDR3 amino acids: CASSEQGGSGNTIYF. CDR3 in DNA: TGTGCCAGCAGCGAACAAGGGGGCTCTGGAAACACCATATATTTT.

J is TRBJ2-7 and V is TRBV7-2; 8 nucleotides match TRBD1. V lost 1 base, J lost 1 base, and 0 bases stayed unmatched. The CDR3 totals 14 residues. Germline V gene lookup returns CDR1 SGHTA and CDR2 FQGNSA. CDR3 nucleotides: TGTGCCAGCAGCTTAGGGACAGGGTCCTACGAGCAGTACTTC. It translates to CASSLGTGSYEQYF.

The CDR3 loop is CASSPSPIANYGYTF. DNA of the CDR3: TGTGCCAGCAGTCCATCGCCTATAGCTAACTATGGCTACACCTTC. The chain has TRBV28 and TRBJ1-2; D is unresolved. The V gene lost 5 bases and the J gene lost 0 bases, with 13 bases spanning the gap. The CDR3 is made up of 15 amino acids. Germline V lookup: CDR1 MDHEN, CDR2 SYDVKM.

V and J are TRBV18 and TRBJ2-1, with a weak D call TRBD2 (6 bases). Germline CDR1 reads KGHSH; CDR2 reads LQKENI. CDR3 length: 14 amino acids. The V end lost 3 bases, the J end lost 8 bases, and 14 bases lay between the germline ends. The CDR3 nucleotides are TGTGCCAGCTCACCTCCGGGGGATAGGGATGAGCAGTTCTTC. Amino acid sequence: CASSPPGDRDEQFF.

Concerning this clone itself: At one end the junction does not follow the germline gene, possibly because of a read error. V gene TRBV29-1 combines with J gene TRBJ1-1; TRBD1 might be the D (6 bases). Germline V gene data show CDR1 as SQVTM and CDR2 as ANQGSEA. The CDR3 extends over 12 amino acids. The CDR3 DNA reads TGCAGCGCGGGGACATTGAACGCTGAAGCTTTCTTT. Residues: CSAGTLNAEAFF.

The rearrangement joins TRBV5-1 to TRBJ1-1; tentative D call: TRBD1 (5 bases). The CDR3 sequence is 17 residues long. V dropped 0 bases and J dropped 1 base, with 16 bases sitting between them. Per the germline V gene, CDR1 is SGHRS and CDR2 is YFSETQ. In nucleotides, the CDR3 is TGCGCCAGCAGCTTGGCTTCGAGCGGGAGGGGGAACACTGAAGCTTTCTTT. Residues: CASSLASSGRGNTEAFF.

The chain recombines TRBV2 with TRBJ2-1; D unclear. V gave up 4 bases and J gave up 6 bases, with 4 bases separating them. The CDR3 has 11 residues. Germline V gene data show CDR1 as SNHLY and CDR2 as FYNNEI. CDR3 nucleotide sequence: TGTGCCAGCAGTGTATCCAATGAGCAGTTCTTC. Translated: CASSVSNEQFF.

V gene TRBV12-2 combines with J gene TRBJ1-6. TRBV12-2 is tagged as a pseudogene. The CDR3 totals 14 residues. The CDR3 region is CASRLPGMNSPLHF. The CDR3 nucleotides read TGTGCAAGTCGCTTACCGGGAATGAATTCACCCCTCCACTTT.

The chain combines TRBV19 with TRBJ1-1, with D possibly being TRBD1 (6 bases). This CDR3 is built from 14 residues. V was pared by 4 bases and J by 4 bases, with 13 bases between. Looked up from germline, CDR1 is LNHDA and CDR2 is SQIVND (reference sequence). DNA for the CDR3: TGTGCCAGTAGTAGTATCCCAGGGGTCACTGAAGCTTTCTTT. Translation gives CASSSIPGVTEAFF.

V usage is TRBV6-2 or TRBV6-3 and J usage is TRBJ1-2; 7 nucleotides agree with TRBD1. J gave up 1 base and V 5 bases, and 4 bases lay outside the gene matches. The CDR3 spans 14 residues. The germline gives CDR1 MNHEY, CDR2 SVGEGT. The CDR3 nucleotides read TGTGCCAGCAGTCGGGACAGAATTAACTATGGCTACACCTTC. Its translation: CASSRDRINYGYTF.

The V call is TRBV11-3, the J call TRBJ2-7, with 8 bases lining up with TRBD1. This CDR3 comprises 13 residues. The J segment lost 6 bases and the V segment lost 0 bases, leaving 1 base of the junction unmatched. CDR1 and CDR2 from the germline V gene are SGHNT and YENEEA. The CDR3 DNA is TGTGCCAGCAGCTTAGACAGGGGGCGCGAGCAGTACTTC. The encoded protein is CASSLDRGREQYF.

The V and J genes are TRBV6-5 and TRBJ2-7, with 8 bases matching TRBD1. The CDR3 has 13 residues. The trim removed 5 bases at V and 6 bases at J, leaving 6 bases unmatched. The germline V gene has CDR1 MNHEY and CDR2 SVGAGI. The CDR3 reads CASSRAGGAEQYF. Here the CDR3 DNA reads TGTGCCAGCAGTAGGGCAGGGGGCGCCGAGCAGTACTTC.

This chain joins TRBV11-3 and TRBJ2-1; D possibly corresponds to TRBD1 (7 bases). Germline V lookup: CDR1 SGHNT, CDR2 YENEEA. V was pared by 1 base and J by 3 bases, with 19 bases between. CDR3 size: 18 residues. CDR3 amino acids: CASSLVPIRGAGYNEQFF. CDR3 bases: TGTGCCAGCAGCTTAGTCCCCATCAGGGGGGCAGGCTACAATGAGCAGTTCTTC.

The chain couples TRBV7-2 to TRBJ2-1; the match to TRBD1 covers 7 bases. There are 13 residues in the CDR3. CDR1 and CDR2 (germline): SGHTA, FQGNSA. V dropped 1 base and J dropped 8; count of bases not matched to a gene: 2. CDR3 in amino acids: CASSLGQGDEQFF. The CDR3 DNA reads TGTGCCAGCAGCTTAGGCCAGGGGGATGAGCAGTTCTTC.

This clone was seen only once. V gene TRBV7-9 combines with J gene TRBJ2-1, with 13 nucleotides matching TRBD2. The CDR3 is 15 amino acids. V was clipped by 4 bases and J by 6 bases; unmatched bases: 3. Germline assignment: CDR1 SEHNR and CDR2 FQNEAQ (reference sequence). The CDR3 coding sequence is TGTGCCAGCAGCTGGACTAGCGGGAGACCCAATGAGCAGTTCTTC. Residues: CASSWTSGRPNEQFF. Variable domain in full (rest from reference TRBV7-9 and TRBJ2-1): DTGVSQNPRHKITKRGQNVTFRCDPISEHNRLYWYRQTLGQGPEFLTYFQNEAQLEKSRLLSDRFSAERPKGSFSTLEIQRTEQGDSAMYLCASSWTSGRPNEQFFGPGTRLTVL.

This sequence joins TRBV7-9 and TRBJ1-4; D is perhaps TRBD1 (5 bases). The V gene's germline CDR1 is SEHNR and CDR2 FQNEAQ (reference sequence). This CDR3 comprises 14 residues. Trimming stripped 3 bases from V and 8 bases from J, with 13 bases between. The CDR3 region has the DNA TGTGCCAGCAGCTTTAGGCAGGGCCGGGAAAAACTGTTTTTT. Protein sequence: CASSFRQGREKLFF.

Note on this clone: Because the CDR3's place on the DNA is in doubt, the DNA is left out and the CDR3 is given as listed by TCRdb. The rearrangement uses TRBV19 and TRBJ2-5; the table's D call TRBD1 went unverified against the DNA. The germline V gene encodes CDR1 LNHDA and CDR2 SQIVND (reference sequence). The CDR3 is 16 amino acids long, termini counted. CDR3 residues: CASTSGRQGPQETQYF.

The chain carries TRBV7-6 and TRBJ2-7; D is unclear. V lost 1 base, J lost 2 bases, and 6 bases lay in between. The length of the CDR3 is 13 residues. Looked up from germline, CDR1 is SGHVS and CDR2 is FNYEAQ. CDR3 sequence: CASSLDSTYEQYF. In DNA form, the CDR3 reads TGTGCCAGCAGCTTAGACAGCACCTACGAGCAGTACTTC.

CDR3 sequence reads: CASSPREGRGQPQHF. CDR3 in DNA: TGTGCCAGCAGTCCACGTGAGGGGAGGGGTCAGCCCCAGCATTTT. V gene TRBV28 combines with J gene TRBJ1-5; TRBD1 might be the D (5 bases). Germline lookup yields CDR1 MDHEN and CDR2 SYDVKM. This CDR3 comprises 15 residues. V lost 5 bases and J lost 6, with 17 bases in between.

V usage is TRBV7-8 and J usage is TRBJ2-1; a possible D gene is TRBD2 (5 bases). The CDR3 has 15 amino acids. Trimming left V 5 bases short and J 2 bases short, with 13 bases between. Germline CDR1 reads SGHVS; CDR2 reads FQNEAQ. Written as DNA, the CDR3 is TGTGCCAGCAGCGAAAGGAGAGGGCCCTACAATGAGCAGTTCTTC. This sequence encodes CASSERRGPYNEQFF.

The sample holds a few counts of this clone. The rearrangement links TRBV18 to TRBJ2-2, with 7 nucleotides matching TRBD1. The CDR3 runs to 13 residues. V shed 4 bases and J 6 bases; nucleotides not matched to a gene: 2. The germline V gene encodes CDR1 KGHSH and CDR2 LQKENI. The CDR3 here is CASSRDSSGELFF. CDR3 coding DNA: TGTGCCAGCTCACGGGACAGTTCCGGGGAGCTGTTTTTT.

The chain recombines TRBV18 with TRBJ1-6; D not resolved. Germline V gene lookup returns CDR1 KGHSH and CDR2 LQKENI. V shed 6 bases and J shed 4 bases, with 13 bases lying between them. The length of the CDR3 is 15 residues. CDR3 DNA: TGTGCCAGCTCCGCACTCCGGGAGTATAATTCACCCCTCCACTTT. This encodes CASSALREYNSPLHF.